The present entry profiles one TCR beta chain with its context. No antigen is known for it. The junction had 7 bases not matched to a gene; V was cut back by 5 bases and J by 3 bases. In germline, CDR1 is LNHDA, CDR2 SQIVND (reference sequence). This CDR3 region has 14 residues. The sample comes from a study of cytomegalovirus exposure and HLA in healthy donors. General study results and limits: In a later analysis, DRB1 alleles had the most associated TCRs; HLA-C alleles the fewest. The dataset shows that most TCR sequences were rare, while some public TCRs occurred in many donors. Evidence from a later analysis indicated that most CMV-associated TCR beta chains looked HLA-restricted.

Researchers ran the PCR with 60 Vbeta and 13 Jbeta primers. Measured with immunoSEQ multiplex PCR; TCRdb has only the in-frame clones, and not every one. Here the sample spans roughly 140,000 clones, almost 80% being singletons. The sequence derives from a male donor in good health and CMV-seronegative. The chain combines TRBV19 with TRBJ2-7; 7 nucleotides agree with TRBD1. Sequences were obtained from PBMCs. CDR3 nucleotides: TGTGCCAGTAGTTGGGGCAGGGGGATCTACGAGCAGTACTTC. This sequence encodes CASSWGRGIYEQYF.